This T cell receptor (beta chain) derives from a study of T-cell memory formation after mild COVID-19 (dated by TCRdb to the early 2020s). As for the study more broadly: TCR sequence clusters from the two donors were found to be largely donor specific. The cohort comprised two young, previously healthy adult volunteers, one female and one male. In two donors, T-cell clones that expanded and contracted after mild COVID-19 were tracked by sequencing TCRalpha and TCRbeta repertoires over time.

Ficoll-Paque density gradient centrifugation was used to isolate PBMCs. General findings and caveats noted by the study authors: The study covered only a couple of mild cases, and larger cohorts including severe cases with pre-infection samples were considered necessary. The second-wave clones that peaked on day 37 were not confirmed to be SARS-CoV-2 specific. Clones that contracted from day 15 to 85 showed balanced CD4/CD8 phenotypes, whereas a second wave of clones that expanded from day 15 to 37 leaned towards CD4+. Some responding clones were detected in pre-infection memory, suggesting pre-existing cross-reactive memory T cells joined the SARS-CoV-2 response. Contracting CD4+ clones were found mainly in CM and EM memory subsets, while CD8+ clones were enriched in EMRA.

This clonotype was picked up a small number of times. This receptor's antigen is unknown. No qualities accompany the bases; no much larger clone lies one base away. The trim is 3 bases for V and 6 bases for J, with a gap of 17 bases between the germline ends. For CDR1 and CDR2, the germline V gene lists SGHRS and YFSETQ. The CDR3 goes from the cysteine to the phenylalanine over 15 residues. CDR3 DNA is the only sequence kept; it has 45 bases, read in frame from the first base. The sequencing machine was an Illumina NovaSeq 6000. TCRalpha and TCRbeta cDNA libraries were built by 5'RACE with constant-segment primers, adding sample barcodes and unique molecular identifiers. Trizol reagent was used to extract RNA from every sample. Libraries were amplified in two PCR steps, with a second sample barcode and Illumina TruSeq adapters added in the second step. Sequencing of libraries was performed on an Illumina NovaSeq with 2 x 150 bp paired-end reads. Per the authors' processing: Reads were demultiplexed and collapsed into UMI-guided consensus sequences with migec v1.2.7. Using mixcr v2.1.11, UMI consensuses were aligned to TRA and TRB V and J templates and then assembled into clonotypes. Clonotypes were classified as expanded or contracted when called significant by both edgeR and NoisET, with noise models trained on biological replicates. edgeR calls used a false discovery rate-adjusted p below 0.01 and a log2 fold-change threshold of 1. As an exploratory analysis of dynamics, max-normalized trajectories of the 1000 most abundant clonotypes were examined with PCA combined with hierarchical clustering. Separately sequenced CD4+ and CD8+ repertoires were used to assign the CD4 or CD8 phenotype of responding clones. TCRdb reprocessed the public reads (quality trimming at Q25 with fastp, clone calling with MiXCR) and kept in-frame beta chains. Each entry is one CDR3 protein sequence, shown with its most common DNA and genes. These V and J calls derive from TCRdb rather than the authors' analysis. For this sample there are roughly 400,000 distinct CDR3 sequences; about 15% appear just once. The ten largest clonotypes hold 20% to 25% of the sample.

The receptor comes from a man aged 18 to 29 who had mild COVID-19 (a few samples of this study predate the infection). The sample titles of this study are shuffled in the database, so cell type and time point are left out; the donor was told from shared clones. Sequencing was done on a sample of PBMCs or a T cell subset sorted from them (not recorded which). This chain joins TRBV5-1 to TRBJ2-3; no D segment can be confidently identified. The encoded CDR3 is CASSSWASSGDTQYF. The DNA sequence reads TGCGCCAGCAGCTCCTGGGCCTCGTCGGGCGATACGCAGTATTTT.